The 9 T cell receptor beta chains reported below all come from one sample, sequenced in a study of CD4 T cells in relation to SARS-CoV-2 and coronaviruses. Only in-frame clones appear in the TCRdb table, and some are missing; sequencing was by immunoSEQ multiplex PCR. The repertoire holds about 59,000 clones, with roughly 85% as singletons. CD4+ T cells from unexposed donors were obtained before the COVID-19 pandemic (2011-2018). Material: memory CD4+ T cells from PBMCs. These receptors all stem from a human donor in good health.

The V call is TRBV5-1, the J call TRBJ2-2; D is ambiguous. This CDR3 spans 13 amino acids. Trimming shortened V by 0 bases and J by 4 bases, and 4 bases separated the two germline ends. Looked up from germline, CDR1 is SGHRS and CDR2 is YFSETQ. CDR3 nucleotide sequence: TGCGCCAGCAGCTTGGTAATCACCGGGGAGCTGTTTTTT. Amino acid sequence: CASSLVITGELFF.

The chain's CDR3 is CAIQLVSGFYNEQFF. Written as DNA, the CDR3 is TGTGCCATCCAACTCGTTAGCGGCTTTTACAATGAGCAGTTCTTC. The chain carries TRBV28 and TRBJ2-1; D might be TRBD2 (6 bases). Trimming cost V 10 bases and J 4 bases, with 20 bases left between them. Germline V gives CDR1 MDHEN, CDR2 SYDVKM. The CDR3 contains 15 residues.

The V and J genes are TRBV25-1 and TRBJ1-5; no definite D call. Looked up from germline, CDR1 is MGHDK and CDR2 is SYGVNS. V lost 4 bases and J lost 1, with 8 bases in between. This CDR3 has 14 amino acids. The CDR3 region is CASSAKVSNQPQHF. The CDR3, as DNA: TGTGCCAGCAGTGCCAAAGTAAGCAATCAGCCCCAGCATTTT.

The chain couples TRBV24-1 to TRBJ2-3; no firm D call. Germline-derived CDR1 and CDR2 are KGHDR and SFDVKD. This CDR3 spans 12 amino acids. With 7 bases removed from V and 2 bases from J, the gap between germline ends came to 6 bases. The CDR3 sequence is CATSSTTDTQYF. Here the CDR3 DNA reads TGTGCCACCAGCAGTACCACAGATACGCAGTATTTT.

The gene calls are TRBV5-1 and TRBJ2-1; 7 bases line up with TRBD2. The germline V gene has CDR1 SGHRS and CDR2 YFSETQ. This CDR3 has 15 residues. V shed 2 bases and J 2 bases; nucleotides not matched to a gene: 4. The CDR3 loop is CASSFRGETYNEQFF. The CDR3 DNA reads TGCGCCAGCAGCTTCCGGGGGGAGACCTACAATGAGCAGTTCTTC.

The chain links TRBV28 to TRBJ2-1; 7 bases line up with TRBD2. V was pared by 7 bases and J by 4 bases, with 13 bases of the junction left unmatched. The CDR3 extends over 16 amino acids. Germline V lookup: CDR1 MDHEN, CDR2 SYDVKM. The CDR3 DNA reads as TGTGCCAGCAAGGGCCCGCAACTAGCGAGTTACAATGAGCAGTTCTTC. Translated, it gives CASKGPQLASYNEQFF. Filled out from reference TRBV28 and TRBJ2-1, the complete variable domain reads DVKVTQSSRYLVKRTGEKVFLECVQDMDHENMFWYRQDPGLGLRLIYFSYDVKMKEKGDIPEGYSVSREKKERFSLILESASTNQTSMYLCASKGPQLASYNEQFFGPGTRLTVL.

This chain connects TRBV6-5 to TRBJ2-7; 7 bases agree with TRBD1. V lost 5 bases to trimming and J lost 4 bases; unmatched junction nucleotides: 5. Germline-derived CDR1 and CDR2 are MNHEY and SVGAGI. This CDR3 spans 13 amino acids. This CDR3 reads CASSLQGQYEQYF. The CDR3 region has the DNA TGTGCCAGCAGTCTACAGGGACAGTACGAGCAGTACTTC.

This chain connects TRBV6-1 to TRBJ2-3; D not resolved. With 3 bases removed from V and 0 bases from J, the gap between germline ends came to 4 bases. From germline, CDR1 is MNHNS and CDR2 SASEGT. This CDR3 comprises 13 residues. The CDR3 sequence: CASSDGSTDTQYF. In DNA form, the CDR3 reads TGTGCCAGCAGTGACGGGAGCACAGATACGCAGTATTTT.

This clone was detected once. This CDR3 reads CASSQGGLHLEKLFF. In DNA form, the CDR3 reads TGTGCCAGCAGCCAAGGGGGACTCCATCTTGAAAAACTGTTTTTT. The rearrangement joins TRBV3-1 (or the pseudogene TRBV3-2) to TRBJ1-4, with D tentatively TRBD1 (5 bases). V was cut by 1 base and J by 7 bases, with 13 bases left in between. This CDR3 has 15 residues. Per the germline V gene, CDR1 is LGHDT and CDR2 is YNNKEL (reference sequence).